This T cell receptor beta chain is drawn from a study of shared clonotypes between healthy human individuals. The study, taken as a whole, reports: Genetic and exposure-history diversity was limited by the few donors.

Germline V gene data show CDR1 as SGHTA and CDR2 as FQGNSA. The CDR3 extends over 13 amino acids. The V and J ends lost 0 bases and 3 bases respectively, with 5 bases between them. Measured with immunoSEQ multiplex PCR; TCRdb has only the in-frame clones, and not every one. The repertoire has roughly 300,000 clones, more than 60% of them found once; the top ten carry about 10%. About this clone: Antigen: not known.

The sequenced sample was memory CD4+ T cells sorted from blood. The sample's subset: CD45RA-negative fraction. The genes are TRBV7-2 and TRBJ2-5; D possibly corresponds to TRBD2 (5 bases). The TCR sequence derives from a young man in good health. Here the CDR3 reads CASSLALEETQYF. The CDR3 coding sequence is TGTGCCAGCAGCTTAGCACTAGAAGAGACCCAGTACTTC.